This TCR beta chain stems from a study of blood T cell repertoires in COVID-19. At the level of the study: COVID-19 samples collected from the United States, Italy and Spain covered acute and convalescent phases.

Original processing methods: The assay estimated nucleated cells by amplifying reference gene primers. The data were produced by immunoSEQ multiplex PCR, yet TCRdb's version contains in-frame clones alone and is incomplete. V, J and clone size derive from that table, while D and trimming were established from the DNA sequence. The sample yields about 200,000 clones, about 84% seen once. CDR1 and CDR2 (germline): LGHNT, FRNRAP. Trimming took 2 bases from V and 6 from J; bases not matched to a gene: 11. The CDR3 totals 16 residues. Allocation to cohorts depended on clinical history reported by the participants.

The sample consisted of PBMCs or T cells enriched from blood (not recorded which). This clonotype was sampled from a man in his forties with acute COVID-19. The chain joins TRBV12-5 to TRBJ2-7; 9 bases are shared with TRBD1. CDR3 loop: CASGLLRQQGAFEQYF. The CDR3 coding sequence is TGTGCTAGTGGTTTGCTCCGCCAACAGGGGGCTTTCGAGCAGTACTTC.